Below are 20 T cell receptor beta chains sequenced from a single sample in a study of beta chain features in type 1 diabetes. As every portion of the isolated RNA was reverse transcribed, the sequencing read expressed TCRB transcripts. Only in-frame clones appear in the TCRdb table, and some are missing; sequencing was by immunoSEQ multiplex PCR. The sample consists of more than 60,000 clones, approximately 62% of them appearing once. Sequenced sample: Tregs from blood. The receptors originated from a woman aged 18-29 years in good health.

Only one count was recorded for this clone. The gene calls are TRBV10-3 and TRBJ1-3; 12 bases are a match to TRBD1. Per germline, CDR1 ENHRY and CDR2 SYGVKD. V lost 7 bases to trimming and J lost 2 bases; unmatched junction nucleotides: 9. CDR3 size: 17 residues. For the CDR3, the DNA is TGTGCCATCAAGGGACAGGGGGCGAGTTCGGCTGGAAACACCATATATTTT. This codes for CAIKGQGASSAGNTIYF.

Remarks on this clone: Germline is not matched at one junction end, which may reflect a read error. The CDR3 protein is CASSPQGSNEQFF. The DNA of the CDR3 is TGTGCTAGCAGCCCACAGGGATCCAATGAGCAGTTCTTC. The J gene is TRBJ2-1, the V gene TRBV7-7, with D possibly TRBD1 on 6 matching bases. Germline assignment: CDR1 SSHAT and CDR2 FNYEAQ (reference sequence). The CDR3 totals 13 residues.

This clone came up a few times. This chain uses TRBV5-1 with TRBJ2-3, with TRBD1 identical over 8 bases. The CDR3 has 16 amino acids. V lost 1 base, J lost 2 bases, and 6 bases stayed unmatched. Germline assignment: CDR1 SGHRS and CDR2 YFSETQ. The CDR3 loop is CASSLKRDRFTDTQYF. In DNA, the CDR3 is TGCGCCAGCAGCTTGAAACGGGACAGGTTCACAGATACGCAGTATTTT.

This clone was recorded a few times. The chain employs TRBV21-1 and TRBJ2-5; the table's D call, TRBD2, has no DNA check behind it. TRBV21-1 is shown as a pseudogene. The CDR3 consists of 16 residues. CDR3 sequence (DNA): TGTGCCAGCAGCAACCCCCATCGGGGGAGTCAAGAGACCCAGTACTTC. Its protein product is CASSNPHRGSQETQYF.

The CDR3 DNA is TGTGCCAGCAGCCAGCAGGCACTGAACACTGAAGCTTTCTTT. This encodes CASSQQALNTEAFF. The chain recombines TRBV14 with TRBJ1-1, with D hard to call. Germline V gene lookup returns CDR1 SGHDN and CDR2 FVKESK. V was cut by 3 bases and J by 0 bases, with 8 bases left in between. The CDR3 has 14 amino acids. Looking up the rest from reference TRBV14 and TRBJ1-1 gives the full variable domain: EAGVTQFPSHSVIEKGQTVTLRCDPISGHDNLYWYRRVMGKEIKFLLHFVKESKQDESGMPNNRFLAERTGGTYSTLKVQPAELEDSGVYFCASSQQALNTEAFFGQGTRLTVV.

The chain employs TRBV6-5 and TRBJ2-5, with 10 bases identical to TRBD1. The end of the DNA aligns better with TRBJ2-7, so the J call may be wrong. CDR1 and CDR2 (germline): MNHEY, SVGAGI. There are 15 residues in the CDR3. The CDR3 region has the DNA TGTGCCAGCAGTCCTTGGACAGGGGGTGTCCACGAGCAGTACTTC. Translation gives CASSPWTGGVHEQYF.

The rearrangement links TRBV25-1 to TRBJ1-2, with D possibly TRBD1 on 5 matching bases. The CDR3 is 15 residues long. The V and J ends lost 2 bases and 0 bases respectively, with 10 bases between them. Germline V gene data show CDR1 as MGHDK and CDR2 as SYGVNS. This CDR3 is CASSEPGPANYGYTF. In DNA form, the CDR3 reads TGTGCCAGCAGTGAACCAGGGCCAGCTAACTATGGCTACACCTTC.

DNA of the CDR3: TGTGCCAGCAGTTACGACGGGGGGCGCACTGAAGCTTTCTTT. Translating gives CASSYDGGRTEAFF. This chain connects TRBV6-6 to TRBJ1-1; D possibly corresponds to TRBD1 (6 bases). In germline, CDR1 is MNHNY, CDR2 SVGAGI (reference sequence). This CDR3 region has 14 residues. V was clipped by 2 bases and J by 4 bases, with 11 bases between them.

This clone has more than one count but fewer than ten. The chain is built from TRBV7-2 and TRBJ2-3, with D perhaps TRBD2 (5 bases). Deletions cut 1 base from V and 0 bases from J, with 8 bases between. The CDR3 spans 15 residues. CDR1 is SGHTA and CDR2 is FQGNSA in the germline V gene. The CDR3: CASSLVGGSTDTQYF. CDR3 bases: TGTGCCAGCAGCTTAGTAGGAGGAAGCACAGATACGCAGTATTTT.

The genes are TRBV19 and TRBJ2-3; possibly TRBD2 for D (5 bases). Trimming left V 9 bases short and J 1 base short, with 8 bases between. The germline V gene encodes CDR1 LNHDA and CDR2 SQIVND (reference sequence). The CDR3 contains 12 residues. This chain's CDR3 is CASRGGTDTQYF. CDR3 DNA: TGTGCCAGCCGGGGAGGCACAGATACGCAGTATTTT.

In its sample, this clone was seen a few times. The rearrangement joins TRBV9 to TRBJ2-3, with D maybe TRBD1 (6 bases). This CDR3 is built from 21 residues. From germline, CDR1 is SGDLS and CDR2 YYNGEE. V lost 0 bases to trimming and J lost 0 bases, with 26 bases between them. This CDR3 reads CASSVGVRGHGYPKSTDTQYF. The CDR3 DNA reads as TGTGCCAGCAGCGTAGGGGTGAGGGGACACGGATACCCTAAGAGCACAGATACGCAGTATTTT. Complete variable domain (other parts from reference TRBV9 and TRBJ2-3): DSGVTQTPKHLITATGQRVTLRCSPRSGDLSVYWYQQSLDQGLQFLIQYYNGEERAKGNILERFSAQQFPDLHSELNLSSLELGDSALYFCASSVGVRGHGYPKSTDTQYFGPGTRLTVL.

This clone was detected only a few times. This CDR3 is CASRTRGKFYNEQFF. The CDR3 bases are TGTGCCAGTAGGACGCGGGGGAAGTTTTACAATGAGCAGTTCTTC. V usage is TRBV19 and J usage is TRBJ2-1, with TRBD2 matching over 7 bases. The J segment lost 4 bases and the V segment lost 6 bases, leaving 9 bases of the junction unmatched. CDR1 and CDR2 (germline): LNHDA, SQIVND (reference sequence). The CDR3 consists of 15 residues. The full variable domain, rest sourced from reference TRBV19 and TRBJ2-1, is DGGITQSPKYLFRKEGQNVTLSCEQNLNHDAMYWYRQDPGQGLRLIYYSQIVNDFQKGDIAEGYSVSREKKESFPLTVTSAQKNPTAFYLCASRTRGKFYNEQFFGPGTRLTVL.

Note on this clone: A read error is likely, as this CDR3 ends without the conserved phenylalanine or tryptophan. The V call is TRBV2, the J call TRBJ1-1; TRBD1 is a possible D gene (5 bases). The CDR3 is 15 residues long. CDR1 and CDR2 from the germline V gene are SNHLY and FYNNEI. V lost 6 bases to trimming and J lost 6 bases, with 20 bases between them. DNA of the CDR3: TGTGCCAGCAGCCCTAACCAGATTGTGGGGCCTGAAGCTTTCCTT. As protein: CASSPNQIVGPEAFL.

The chain is built from TRBV7-2 and TRBJ1-6; 7 nucleotides line up with TRBD1. Losses at the gene ends were 5 bases for V and 8 bases for J; bases not matched to a gene: 6. The CDR3 is 14 amino acids. Germline-derived CDR1 and CDR2 are SGHTA and FQGNSA. The CDR3: CASSPGGQYSPLHF. In nucleotides, the CDR3 is TGTGCCAGCAGCCCAGGGGGACAGTATTCACCCCTCCACTTT.

A single count supports this clone. The chain joins TRBV30 to TRBJ2-1; TRBD2 aligns across 7 bases. V trimming: 3 bases; J trimming: 13 bases; junction bases outside the gene matches: 6. From germline, CDR1 is GTSNPN and CDR2 SVGIG (reference sequence). The CDR3 sequence is 11 residues long. CDR3 region: CAWRDGGGQFF. The CDR3 DNA is TGTGCCTGGAGAGACGGCGGGGGTCAGTTCTTC.

This chain links TRBV14 with TRBJ2-3, with TRBD2 identical over 12 bases. Germline CDR1 and CDR2: SGHDN and FVKESK. CDR3 length: 14 amino acids. Germline trimming cut 2 bases from V and 6 bases from J; bases unmatched to any gene: 0. DNA for the CDR3: TGTGCCAGCAGCCAACTAGCGGGAGGGGATACGCAGTATTTT. It translates to CASSQLAGGDTQYF.

The gene calls are TRBV5-1 and TRBJ2-7, with TRBD1 identical over 10 bases. The CDR3 extends over 13 amino acids. Germline CDR1 and CDR2: SGHRS and YFSETQ. V lost 5 bases to trimming and J lost 7 bases; unmatched junction nucleotides: 6. CDR3 residues: CASRSTGGREQYF. The CDR3 bases are TGCGCCAGCAGATCGACAGGGGGCCGGGAGCAGTACTTC.

The chain combines TRBV7-2 with TRBJ1-2; possible D gene TRBD1, 6 bases. Germline CDR1 reads SGHTA; CDR2 reads FQGNSA. This CDR3 region has 12 residues. V lost 5 bases to trimming and J lost 7 bases, with 11 bases between them. The CDR3 DNA sequence: TGTGCCAGCAGCGCCAGGACAGCTGGCTACACCTTC. Translation gives CASSARTAGYTF.

The rearrangement joins TRBV23-1 to TRBJ2-1; a weak D match, TRBD1 (5 bases). TRBV23-1 is an open reading frame, and its role is uncertain. V was shortened by 0 bases and J by 0 bases, with 18 bases between the two germline ends. This CDR3 is built from 19 residues. The CDR3 region has the DNA TGCGCCAGCAGTCAATCCAGGGTTGACTTCCTCTACTCCTACAATGAGCAGTTCTTC. Protein product: CASSQSRVDFLYSYNEQFF.

The chain uses TRBV6-6 and TRBJ1-1; 8 nucleotides line up with TRBD1. The CDR3 consists of 15 residues. The germline gives CDR1 MNHNY, CDR2 SVGAGI (reference sequence). J gave up 2 bases and V 2 bases, and 4 bases lay outside the gene matches. The CDR3 is CASSYPRGLNTEAFF. The CDR3 coding sequence is TGTGCCAGCAGTTACCCCAGGGGGCTCAACACTGAAGCTTTCTTT.